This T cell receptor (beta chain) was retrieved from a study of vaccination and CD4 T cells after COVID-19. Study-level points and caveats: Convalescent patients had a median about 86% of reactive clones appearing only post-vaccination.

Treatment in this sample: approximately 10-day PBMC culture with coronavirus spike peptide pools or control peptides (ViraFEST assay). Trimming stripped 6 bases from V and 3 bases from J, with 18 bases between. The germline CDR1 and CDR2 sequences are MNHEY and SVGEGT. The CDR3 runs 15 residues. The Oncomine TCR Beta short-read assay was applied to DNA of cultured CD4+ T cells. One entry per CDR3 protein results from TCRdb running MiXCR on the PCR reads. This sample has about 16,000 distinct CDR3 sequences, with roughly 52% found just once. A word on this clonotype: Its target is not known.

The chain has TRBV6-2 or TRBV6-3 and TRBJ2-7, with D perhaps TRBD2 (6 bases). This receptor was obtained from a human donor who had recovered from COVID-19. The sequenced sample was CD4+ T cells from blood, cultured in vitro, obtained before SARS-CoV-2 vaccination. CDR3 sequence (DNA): TGTGCCAGCAGAGACCGTAGCGGAAACCACTACGAGCAGTACTTC. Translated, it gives CASRDRSGNHYEQYF.